Described below is a single TCR beta chain sequence and its context. The data were obtained in a study of technical replicates of blood from four donors. CDR1 and CDR2 (germline): SGHDT, YYEEEE. The CDR3 loop spans 13 amino acids. J gave up 4 bases and V 6 bases, and 6 bases lay outside the gene matches. Data came from immunoSEQ multiplex PCR; TCRdb stores just in-frame clones and leaves some out. The sample shows about 83,000 clones, about 91% of them seen only once. Sequenced: T cells isolated from PBMCs. The chain links TRBV5-6 to TRBJ1-1, with 7 bases matching TRBD1. The clonotype was recovered from a human donor in good health. The CDR3 protein is CASNYRGRTEAFF. As DNA, the CDR3 is TGTGCCAGCAACTACAGGGGACGCACTGAAGCTTTCTTT. The complete variable domain, with remaining parts taken from reference TRBV5-6 and TRBJ1-1, reads DAGVTQSPTHLIKTRGQQVTLRCSPKSGHDTVSWYQQALGQGPQFIFQYYEEEERQRGNFPDRFSGHQFPNYSSELNVNALLLGDSALYLCASNYRGRTEAFFGQGTRLTVV.